These T cell receptor beta chains were read from a single sample in a study of ipilimumab plus nivolumab after autologous stem cell transplantation. Only in-frame clones appear in the TCRdb table, and some are missing; sequencing was by immunoSEQ multiplex PCR. The sample carries 15,000 to 20,000 clones, around four fifths recorded once. The sample here was PBMCs, taken in a trial of ipilimumab plus nivolumab as post-transplant consolidation. All receptors derive from a male donor with diffuse large B-cell lymphoma. Each CDR3 is given with its conserved first and last residue. Each record gives: D gene, V gene, clone size, J gene, CDR3 DNA, CDR3 protein. A D gene is named only where the DNA matches it firmly. Only some rows state a clone size, as once, few, many or a class for expanded clones.

TRBD2	TRBV6-6	NA	TRBJ2-3	TGTGCCAGCAGAAGGACTAGCGGGGGATACACAGATACGCAGTATTTT	CASRRTSGGYTDTQYF
NA	TRBV30	NA	TRBJ1-1	TGTGCCTGGAGGAGACAGCACAACACTGAAGCTTTCTTT	CAWRRQHNTEAFF
NA	TRBV5-1	NA	TRBJ2-3	TGCGCCAGCAGCTGGGGGTATACGGGACTTGATACGCAGTATTTT	CASSWGYTGLDTQYF
NA	TRBV11-3	NA	TRBJ2-7	TGTGCCAGCAGCTCCGCCTCCTACGAGCAGTACTTC	CASSSASYEQYF
NA	TRBV30	NA	TRBJ2-5	TGTGCCTGGACCACAGGGAGGGAGACCCAGTACTTC	CAWTTGRETQYF
NA	TRBV4-1	NA	TRBJ1-4	TGCGCCAGCAGCCAAGTAACTAATGAAAAACTGTTTTTT	CASSQVTNEKLFF
TRBD2	TRBV30	NA	TRBJ2-1	TGTGCCTGGACTGTTCCGGGACTAGCGTTTGGGGATAATGAGCAGTTCTTC	CAWTVPGLAFGDNEQFF
TRBD2	TRBV7-9	NA	TRBJ2-1	TGTGCCAGCAGCCCGGCGGGACTAGCGGCTGCCAATGAGCAGTTCTTC	CASSPAGLAAANEQFF
NA	TRBV19	once	TRBJ1-1	TGTGCCAGTAGTATAGTCGCAGGTGGCACTGAAGCTTTCTTT	CASSIVAGGTEAFF
NA	TRBV2	NA	TRBJ2-7	TGTGCCAGCACGGGGACCTACGAGCAGTACTTC	CASTGTYEQYF
TRBD1	TRBV27	once	TRBJ2-7	TGTGCCAGCAGTTTCCGGGACAGTCTCTACGAGCAGTACTTC	CASSFRDSLYEQYF
NA	TRBV18	NA	TRBJ2-3	TGTGCCAGCTCACCCGTCGGAGGGAGCTCGCAAAATACGCAGTATTTT	CASSPVGGSSQNTQYF
NA	TRBV4-1	NA	TRBJ2-3	TGCGCCAGCAGCCAAGATCGCGCCCTAGTTACGCAGTATTTT	CASSQDRALVTQYF
NA	TRBV11-2	NA	TRBJ1-1	TGTGCCAGCAGCCCCTCGGGCTCAAGGCAGGACACTGAAGCTTTCTTT	CASSPSGSRQDTEAFF
NA	TRBV9	NA	TRBJ2-3	TGTGCCAGCAGCGTAAGGGTCGTTGAGTTGAATACGCAGTATTTT	CASSVRVVELNTQYF
TRBD2	TRBV15	NA	TRBJ2-7	TGTGCCATCCGACTAGCTCCCCACTACGAGCAGTACTTC	CAIRLAPHYEQYF
NA	TRBV2	NA	TRBJ2-1	TGTGCCAGCAGTGAATGGGCAGGGGACAATGAGCAGTTCTTC	CASSEWAGDNEQFF
NA	TRBV11-2	few	TRBJ1-2	TGTGCCAGCAGCTTAGAGGGCGGAGCTAACTATGGCTACACCTTC	CASSLEGGANYGYTF
NA	TRBV5-4	NA	TRBJ2-2	TGTGCCAGCAGCCGTCCGGCGGGGGAGCTGTTTTTT	CASSRPAGELFF
NA	TRBV5-5	few	TRBJ2-2	TGTGCCAGCAGCTTTCTAGCTGCCGGGGAGCTGTTTTTT	CASSFLAAGELFF
NA	TRBV11-1	NA	TRBJ1-6	TGTGCCAGCAGACCAGGGGTGGGGAATTCACCCCTCCACTTT	CASRPGVGNSPLHF
TRBD1	TRBV7-9	NA	TRBJ1-1	TGTGCCAGCAGCTTAGCGATCCAGGGGGCGGGCACTGAAGCTTTCTTT	CASSLAIQGAGTEAFF
NA	TRBV19	NA	TRBJ1-3	TGTGCCAGTAGTTCAGGCTCTGGAAACACCATATATTTT	CASSSGSGNTIYF
TRBD1	TRBV19	NA	TRBJ1-1	TGTGCCAGTACCTGGACAGGCAAGAGAGAGGAGAGGACTGAAGCTTTCTTT	CASTWTGKREERTEAFF
TRBD1	TRBV27	NA	TRBJ2-5	TGTGCCAGCAGTAAATTATTAGGAACAGGGGGCGTGGAGGAGACCCAGTACTTC	CASSKLLGTGGVEETQYF
NA	TRBV4-2	NA	TRBJ1-1	TGTGCCAGCAGCGCGACAGGCATGAACACTGAAGCTTTCTTT	CASSATGMNTEAFF
NA	TRBV19	NA	TRBJ2-7	TGTGCCAGTAGTATAGAAGTTGGAATTAATCCGTACTTC	CASSIEVGINPYF
NA	TRBV11-2	once	TRBJ2-3	TGTGCCAGCAGCTTTGGGGGGCTAGCTGGTTCGGATACGCAGTATTTT	CASSFGGLAGSDTQYF
TRBD1	TRBV19	NA	TRBJ1-2	TGTGCCAGTAGTAAACGGACAGGGGTTGACTATGGCTACACCTTC	CASSKRTGVDYGYTF
NA	TRBV7-8	NA	TRBJ1-2	TGTGCCAGCAGCTTAAGCGGGACCGTTAACTATGGCTACACCTTC	CASSLSGTVNYGYTF
NA	TRBV7-2	NA	TRBJ1-2	TGTGCCAGCAGCTTATCTACGAAGGGCGGCTACACCTTC	CASSLSTKGGYTF
NA	TRBV4-1	NA	TRBJ2-1	TGCGCTAGCAGCCAAGGGGTCCAGGGACCCTACAATGAGCAGTTCTTC	CASSQGVQGPYNEQFF
TRBD1	TRBV27	medium-sized	TRBJ1-2	TGTGCCAGCGGTACCGGGACAGGGTATGGCTACACCTTC	CASGTGTGYGYTF
NA	TRBV7-6	NA	TRBJ2-5	TGTGCCAGCAGCTTAATTTGGGAGACCCAGTACTTC	CASSLIWETQYF
NA	TRBV6-1	NA	TRBJ1-5	TGTGCCAGCAGTGGTCAACCCGGCGATCAGCCCCAGCATTTT	CASSGQPGDQPQHF
TRBD1	TRBV11-1	NA	TRBJ2-1	TGTGCCAGCAGTCAGACAGGGAATGAGCAGTTCTTC	CASSQTGNEQFF
TRBD1	TRBV30	NA	TRBJ2-3	TGTGCCTGGAGTGGACAGGGGGCTTGGACAGATACGCAGTATTTT	CAWSGQGAWTDTQYF
NA	TRBV5-8	NA	TRBJ2-1	TGTGCCAGCAGCTTAAATAGGATGTACAATGAGCAGTTCTTC	CASSLNRMYNEQFF
NA	TRBV4-2	once	TRBJ2-7	TGTGCCAGCAGCACTGCGGGGTACGAGCAGTACTTC	CASSTAGYEQYF
NA	TRBV6-5	NA	TRBJ1-2	TGTGCCAGCAGTTCAGAGTTATTCAACTATGGCTACACCTTC	CASSSELFNYGYTF
TRBD1	TRBV11-1	NA	TRBJ1-1	TGTGCCAGCAGCCTACAGGGGAGCACTGAAGCTTTCTTT	CASSLQGSTEAFF
NA	TRBV11-1	NA	TRBJ2-7	TGTGCCAGCAGCTTTGACAGAACGACGAGACTCTACGAGCAGTACTTC	CASSFDRTTRLYEQYF
NA	TRBV6-6	NA	TRBJ2-3	TGTGCCAGCAGTTACGCGGGGGCCACAGATACGCAGTATTTT	CASSYAGATDTQYF
TRBD2	TRBV9	NA	TRBJ2-2	TGTGCCAGCAGCCCTCAGGGACTAGCGGCCGGGGAGCTGTTTTTT	CASSPQGLAAGELFF
NA	TRBV7-2	NA	TRBJ1-1	TGTGCCAGCAGCTTCCTAACTGTTGCTTTCTTT	CASSFLTVAFF